Reported below is one T cell receptor (beta chain). Its antigen is currently unknown. The data were obtained in a study of shared clonotypes between healthy human individuals. Genomic DNA of each subset was evenly split across several immunoSEQ plates. The data were produced by immunoSEQ multiplex PCR, yet TCRdb's version contains in-frame clones alone and is incomplete. Among fewer than 1.6 million clones listed, less than 99% were seen once. Findings of the study overall: Unshared clonotypes carried lower generation probabilities than those common to all four donors. Among several donors, about 5% of naive CD4 clonotypes were found in common.

The germline V gene has CDR1 LGHNA and CDR2 YSLEER. The length of the CDR3 is 18 residues. V was pared by 3 bases and J by 5 bases, with 8 bases of the junction left unmatched. The authors divided CD4+ cells into CD45RA+ naive and CD45RA-negative memory subsets. This receptor was taken from a young man in good health. The chain carries TRBV4-3 and TRBJ2-1; 15 nucleotides line up with TRBD2. What was sequenced was naive CD4+ T cells sorted from blood. As for subset: CD45RA+ positively selected. The CDR3 nucleotides read TGCGCCAGCAGCCAGGCTGGGGGACTAGCGGGAGGACACAATGAGCAGTTCTTC. Protein product: CASSQAGGLAGGHNEQFF.